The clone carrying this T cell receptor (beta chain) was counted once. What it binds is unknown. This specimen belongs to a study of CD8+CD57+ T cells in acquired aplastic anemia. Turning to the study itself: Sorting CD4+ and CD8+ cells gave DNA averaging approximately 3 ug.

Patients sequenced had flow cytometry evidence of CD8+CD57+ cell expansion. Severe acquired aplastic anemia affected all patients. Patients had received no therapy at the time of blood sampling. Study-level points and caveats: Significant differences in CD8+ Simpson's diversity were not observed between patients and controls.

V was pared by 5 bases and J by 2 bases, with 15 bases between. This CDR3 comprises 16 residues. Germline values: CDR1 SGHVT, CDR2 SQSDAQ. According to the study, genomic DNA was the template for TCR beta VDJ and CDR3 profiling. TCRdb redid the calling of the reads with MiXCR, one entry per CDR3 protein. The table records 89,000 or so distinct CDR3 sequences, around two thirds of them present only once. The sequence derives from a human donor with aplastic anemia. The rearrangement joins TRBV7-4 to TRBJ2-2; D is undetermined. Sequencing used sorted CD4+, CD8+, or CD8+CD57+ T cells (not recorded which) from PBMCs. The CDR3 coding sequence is TGTGCCAGCAGCGTAGGAATAGGGATCAACACCGGGGAGCTGTTTTTT. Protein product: CASSVGIGINTGELFF.